This record concerns one T cell receptor beta chain sequence. Its antigen is not known. This entry is derived from a study of T cell responses to AZD1222 COVID-19 vaccine. Whole-study context: Second doses at about 4 or about 12 weeks were pooled. Whole-study findings and limits: Repertoire sampling was restricted to post-peak T cell response timepoints. As reported, nearly half of all spike-specific TCRs target variant regions that are unmutated.

TCRdb keeps only in-frame clones here, not all; method: immunoSEQ multiplex PCR. The sample lists 75,000 to 95,000 clones; roughly 88% were seen once. Germline loops: CDR1 SQVTM, CDR2 ANQGSEA. Trimming took 4 bases from V and 1 from J, leaving 13 bases between them. The CDR3 extends over 14 amino acids. This specimen consisted of peripheral blood, obtained on day 0 of AZD1222 vaccination. V and J are TRBV29-1 and TRBJ1-1; D not certain. The TCR was taken from an adult in good health. CDR3 nucleotides: TGCAGCGTTGCAGGTAGTTCGGGGAACACTGAAGCTTTCTTT. This gives the protein CSVAGSSGNTEAFF.